The subject of this entry is one T cell receptor (beta chain). The antigen it binds to is not known. No much larger clone exists at a distance of one base, and base qualities are not known. CD8 naive samples were CD45RO-negative cells positively selected for CCR7, giving a CD45RA+CCR7+ population that excluded TemRA cells. The donors were healthy, HIV-negative adults who had no recently reported acute infections or vaccinations. Only Caucasian adults living in Nashville, Tennessee, USA were represented among the donors. Blood was obtained by leukapheresis, after which PBMCs were separated by Ficoll-Histopaque density gradient centrifugation and cryopreserved in liquid nitrogen vapor phase. Analytical flow cytometry was used to check the purity and quantity of each magnetically sorted T cell population. Each sorted fraction had its genomic DNA isolated and then quantified by UV absorbance on a Nanodrop 2000c.

The data originate from a study of shared clonotypes between healthy human individuals (dated by TCRdb to 2020 to 2021). About the study as a whole: The cohort comprised a couple of women and a few men aged 18 to 49 years. Leukapheresis yielded between about 0.9 and 9.5 billion PBMCs per donor. For each donor, CD4 naive and CD4 memory were each run on three plates, CD8 naive on two plates, and CD8 memory on one plate. To estimate repertoire size and how much clonotypes are shared between individuals, the study performed deep sequencing of blood TCR repertoires from a few healthy adults. To increase sequencing depth and limit assay-specific biases, TCR repertoire library preparation and sequencing were carried out by different laboratories using diverse techniques. On the study overall, not on this receptor specifically: Sampling was restricted to blood, and TCR repertoires in tissues likely differ from the TCR repertoires found in blood. Clonotypes shared by all four sorted-subset donors showed higher generation probabilities than non-shared clonotypes. Pairwise subsampling led to the expectation that sequencing depth would affect the degree of clonotype sharing among donors. Sharing across several donors was observed for roughly 5.4% of naive CD4, over 3% of naive CD8, roughly 2.4% of memory CD4, and approximately 0.41% of memory CD8 clonotypes. Incomplete sequencing was indicated by rarefaction of sorted-subset datasets, despite the large sequencing depth. Larger estimated clonotype richness was generally found for naive subsets than for memory subsets. The genetic and exposure-history diversity represented was limited by the small number of donors.

Using the deep immunoSEQ assay, multiplex PCR amplified TCR CDR3 regions from genomic DNA. For each cell subset, the extracted genomic DNA was distributed evenly across all wells of several immunoSEQ 96-well plates, and each plate served as one replicate. Each replicate PCR for sorted subsets received approximately 200 ng genomic DNA, equal to tens of thousands of T cell genomes. The purified libraries were quantified using a Qubit 3.0 fluorometer, sized with a Bioanalyzer 2100, and then quantified again using the KAPA Library Quantification kit. Every immunoSEQ 96-well plate was sequenced on a dedicated single-read 150-cycle Illumina NextSeq 550 flow cell. The source study handled its data this way. Because the immunoSEQ output held only junctional sequences and lacked quality scores, the filtering could not match the filtering applied to full-length reads. To assign V/J genes and CDR3, sequences were annotated using PyIR, a Python wrapper for IgBLAST v1.9, with IMGT germline references. Reads were removed for weak V/J assignments (E-value above 1e-6), missing CDR3, stop codons, out-of-frame junctions, or ambiguous translated residues. V3J clonotypes were defined by identical inferred V gene, J gene, and CDR3 amino acid sequence. To compute the percentage overlap between repertoires, the number of shared unique clonotypes was divided by the size of the smaller repertoire. Richness of each repertoire was evaluated using RTK rarefaction, the Chao1 estimator, and Recon v2.1 estimates of unobserved clonotypes. OLGA was used to compute generation probabilities for all TCRbeta clonotypes that the gDNA method yielded from a handful of donors. TCRdb re-hosts the immuneACCESS table, in-frame sequences only. Its copies lack some clones; in the studies checked, an unresolved V gene accounts for under half of them, and the cause for the rest is not known. That table supplies the V and J calls and clone size; D and trimming were determined from the DNA. This sample holds 500,000 to 700,000 clones; 95% were observed only once. Over 0.095% of the sample is taken by the ten largest.

The source of this sequence is a woman in her 30s in good health. Sequencing was done on a sample of naive CD8+ T cells sorted from blood. Interpreted using the paper, the cell subset or site label stands for: CD45RA+CCR7+.

For the CDR3, the sequence is CASSTGGTYGYTF. The bases are TGTGCCAGCAGTACAGGGGGTACCTATGGCTACACCTTC. The chain employs TRBV27 and TRBJ1-2, with 8 bases matching TRBD1. Reading the germline V gene (reference sequence) gives CDR1 MNHEY and CDR2 SMNVEV. For this chain, trimming is 5 bases at the V end and 4 bases at the J end, and the number of junction bases without a gene match is 3. The CDR3 has 13 amino acids, counting the end cysteine and phenylalanine. Only CDR3 DNA is held: 39 bases, read in frame from base 1.